Each of the 18 T cell receptor beta chains below was sequenced from the same sample in a study of blood T cell repertoires in COVID-19. The data were produced by immunoSEQ multiplex PCR, yet TCRdb's version contains in-frame clones alone and is incomplete. The repertoire includes fewer than 350,000 clones, approximately 85% of them detected once, and more than 6% sits in the top ten. Sequencing input: peripheral blood. These receptors originate from a human donor in a cohort sampled during active COVID-19.

V is TRBV7-3 and J is TRBJ2-2; 7 bases are a match to TRBD1. The germline gives CDR1 SGHTA, CDR2 FQGTGA. Unmatched junction bases numbered 12, after V lost 5 bases and J lost 0 bases. This CDR3 contains 18 residues. CDR3 loop: CASSASGQPFANTGELFF. CDR3 bases: TGTGCCAGCAGCGCCTCGGGACAGCCTTTCGCGAACACCGGGGAGCTGTTTTTT.

This clone was recorded at least ten times. This chain joins TRBV7-2 and TRBJ1-1; TRBD1 is a possible D gene (6 bases). Between the trimmed V and J ends, which lost 3 bases and 2 bases, there was a span of 19 bases. Germline-derived CDR1 and CDR2 are SGHTA and FQGNSA. This CDR3 spans 17 amino acids. This chain's CDR3 is CASSFPLGQTTNTEAFF. CDR3 coding DNA: TGTGCCAGCAGCTTTCCCTTAGGACAGACCACAAACACTGAAGCTTTCTTT.

The rearrangement joins TRBV15 to TRBJ2-7; TRBD2 might be the D (5 bases). The V gene's germline CDR1 is LNHNV and CDR2 YYDKDF (reference sequence). Between the trimmed V and J ends, which lost 4 bases and 1 base, there was a span of 11 bases. The CDR3 runs to 14 residues. CDR3 nucleotides: TGTGCCACCAGCAATCGGGGATCGTCCTACGAGCAGTACTTC. It is translated as CATSNRGSSYEQYF.

The chain employs TRBV7-8 and TRBJ2-4; tentative D call: TRBD1 (6 bases). Trimming cost V 5 bases and J 3 bases, with 17 bases left between them. This CDR3 is 16 amino acids long. Germline-derived CDR1 and CDR2 are SGHVS and FQNEAQ. CDR3 nucleotides: TGTGCCAGCAGCGGACACAGGGTGTGGGGCAAAAACATTCAGTACTTC. Translation gives CASSGHRVWGKNIQYF.

The chain joins TRBV19 to TRBJ2-4; D remains ambiguous. The CDR3 length is 12 residues. The V end was cut by 6 bases, the J end by 4 bases, with 7 bases between. Germline CDR1 reads LNHDA; CDR2 reads SQIVND (reference sequence). The CDR3 protein is CASSQTKNIQYF. CDR3 bases: TGTGCCAGTAGCCAGACTAAAAACATTCAGTACTTC.

The V call is TRBV2, the J call TRBJ2-5; 8 bases are a match to TRBD1. After removal of 6 bases from V and 5 bases from J, the junction contained 11 bases not matched to a gene. Per the germline V gene, CDR1 is SNHLY and CDR2 is FYNNEI. The CDR3 totals 15 residues. The CDR3 sequence is CASRKSTGAEETQYF. The CDR3 DNA is TGTGCCAGCAGAAAATCGACAGGGGCGGAGGAGACCCAGTACTTC.

The chain combines TRBV9 with TRBJ2-3, with D perhaps TRBD2 (5 bases). This CDR3 is 15 amino acids long. In germline, CDR1 is SGDLS, CDR2 YYNGEE. The V end lost 0 bases, the J end lost 2 bases, and 10 bases lay between the germline ends. The CDR3 region has the DNA TGTGCCAGCAGCGTAGATGGCGGGCCCACAGATACGCAGTATTTT. As protein: CASSVDGGPTDTQYF.

This clone was found once. The chain employs TRBV24-1 and TRBJ2-5; 9 bases line up with TRBD1. CDR1 is KGHDR, CDR2 SFDVKD, per germline. Germline trimming cut 6 bases from V and 5 bases from J; bases unmatched to any gene: 3. This CDR3 comprises 13 residues. This CDR3 is CATSTGGRETQYF. CDR3 coding DNA: TGTGCCACCAGTACAGGGGGCCGGGAGACCCAGTACTTC.

The chain uses TRBV2 and TRBJ1-4; weak D call: TRBD1 (6 bases). The CDR3 sequence is 15 residues long. Trimming removed 4 bases from V and 1 base from J, with 10 bases in between. Per the germline V gene, CDR1 is SNHLY and CDR2 is FYNNEI. The chain's CDR3 is CASSVTGLTNEKLFF. As DNA, the CDR3 is TGTGCCAGCAGTGTCACAGGGTTAACTAATGAAAAACTGTTTTTT.

The CDR3 sequence: CASKYSGNTIYF. DNA of the CDR3: TGTGCCAGTAAATACTCTGGAAACACCATATATTTT. The gene calls are TRBV2 and TRBJ1-3; the D is unclear. V shed 9 bases and J shed 0 bases, with 6 bases lying between them. Germline V CDR1 and CDR2: SNHLY, FYNNEI. The CDR3 contains 12 residues.

The chain has TRBV3-1 (or the pseudogene TRBV3-2) and TRBJ1-2; the D gene is possibly TRBD1 (6 bases). The CDR3 runs 15 residues. V was pared by 4 bases and J by 4 bases, with 16 bases between. CDR1 is LGHDT and CDR2 is YNNKEL in the germline V gene (reference sequence). The CDR3 DNA sequence: TGTGCCAGCAGCCCTCGGGCAGGGGATTTCTATGGCTACACCTTC. This sequence encodes CASSPRAGDFYGYTF.

This clone has just one count. The chain is built from TRBV24-1 and TRBJ2-5; D is unclear. Trimming stripped 3 bases from V and 2 bases from J, with 3 bases between. Germline V gene data show CDR1 as KGHDR and CDR2 as SFDVKD. This CDR3 contains 12 residues. CDR3 amino acids: CATSDPQETQYF. The CDR3 region has the DNA TGTGCCACCAGTGATCCACAAGAGACCCAGTACTTC.

Of note for this clone: Other DNA sequences of this sample code for an identical CDR3. This chain joins TRBV30 and TRBJ2-7, with D unclear. Germline V gene data show CDR1 as GTSNPN and CDR2 as SVGIG (reference sequence). The CDR3 spans 11 residues. V was shortened by 0 bases and J by 5 bases, with 5 bases between the two germline ends. CDR3 sequence: CAWSVRDEQYF. The CDR3 DNA sequence: TGTGCCTGGAGTGTACGGGACGAGCAGTACTTC.

The chain has TRBV29-1 and TRBJ2-7; 10 positions match TRBD1. CDR1 is SQVTM, CDR2 ANQGSEA, per germline. The CDR3 contains 15 residues. V lost 6 bases and J lost 0; bases outside the gene matches: 8. The CDR3 sequence: CSVRTGTGVSYEQYF. CDR3 bases: TGCAGCGTCCGGACGGGGACAGGGGTCTCCTACGAGCAGTACTTC.

This rearrangement joins TRBV7-9 to TRBJ1-1; D is ambiguous. The germline V gene has CDR1 SEHNR and CDR2 FQNEAQ (reference sequence). With 7 bases removed from V and 4 bases from J, the gap between germline ends came to 13 bases. The CDR3 runs to 13 residues. The CDR3 region has the DNA TGTGCCAGCACGACCCAGGCCTTCACTGAAGCTTTCTTT. Translating it yields CASTTQAFTEAFF. Based on the CDR3 plus reference TRBV7-9 and TRBJ1-1, the full variable domain is DTGVSQNPRHKITKRGQNVTFRCDPISEHNRLYWYRQTLGQGPEFLTYFQNEAQLEKSRLLSDRFSAERPKGSFSTLEIQRTEQGDSAMYLCASTTQAFTEAFFGQGTRLTVV.

This clone is a singleton in its sample. The V call is TRBV6-1, the J call TRBJ2-7; 9 bases are shared with TRBD1. Germline lookup yields CDR1 MNHNS and CDR2 SASEGT. This CDR3 has 17 residues. V lost 2 bases, J lost 3 bases, and 11 bases stayed unmatched. In nucleotides, the CDR3 is TGTGCCAGCAGTGAACTCAGCCTCCGGGACAGGGTCTACGAGCAGTACTTC. Protein product: CASSELSLRDRVYEQYF.

In nucleotides, the CDR3 is TGCGCCAGCAGCTCGGGACAAACCTATGGCTACACCTTC. Protein: CASSSGQTYGYTF. The genes are TRBV5-1 and TRBJ1-2; D may be TRBD1 (6 bases). This CDR3 spans 13 amino acids. Germline CDR1 reads SGHRS; CDR2 reads YFSETQ. The ends were cut back, 3 bases at V and 4 bases at J, with 10 bases in the middle.

This clone was seen once. The J gene is TRBJ2-7, the V gene TRBV7-3; 7 bases are a match to TRBD2. In germline, CDR1 is SGHTA, CDR2 FQGTGA. The CDR3 spans 13 residues. The V and J ends lost 3 bases and 3 bases, in that order; junction bases with no gene match: 2. The CDR3 DNA is TGTGCCAGCAGCTTCCAGCGGGGCTACGAGCAGTACTTC. Amino acids: CASSFQRGYEQYF.